This TCR beta chain stems from a study of sequential checkpoint blockade in melanoma. Generated by immunoSEQ multiplex PCR, the TCRdb table keeps only in-frame clones and is missing some. The table records some 25,000 clones, roughly 80% of them present only once. Noted treatment: randomized to nivolumab then ipilimumab (arm A) or the reverse (arm B). The junction had 13 bases not matched to a gene; V was cut back by 4 bases and J by 3 bases. This CDR3 region has 16 residues. Germline-derived CDR1 and CDR2 are SGHDT and YYEEEE. The receptor was isolated from a human donor with melanoma. The rearrangement joins TRBV5-6 to TRBJ2-7; 7 bases agree with TRBD2. Sequences were derived from CD8+ T cells sorted from blood (inferred from file names), sampled from a patient given nivolumab and ipilimumab in sequence. CDR3 in amino acids: CASSGGKGRVRYEQYF. CDR3 DNA: TGTGCCAGCAGCGGGGGTAAGGGGAGGGTCCGCTACGAGCAGTACTTC.